The 13 T cell receptor beta chains reported below all come from one sample, sequenced in a study of blood T cell repertoires in COVID-19. Profiled with immunoSEQ multiplex PCR; TCRdb holds only in-frame clones, not every one. Counted here are under 200,000 clones, approximately 82% occurring once; the ten biggest clones make up roughly 18%. Source material: PBMCs or T cells enriched from blood (not recorded which). Receptors were obtained from a man aged 60 to 75 who had recovered from COVID-19.

This clone has a handful of counts. V gene TRBV2 combines with J gene TRBJ2-7; 8 bases agree with TRBD1. The CDR3 contains 15 residues. The ends lost 2 bases at V and 0 bases at J; junction bases unmatched: 3. CDR1 and CDR2 from the germline V gene are SNHLY and FYNNEI. CDR3 loop: CASSEWTGNSYEQYF. Written as DNA, the CDR3 is TGTGCCAGCAGTGAATGGACAGGGAACTCCTACGAGCAGTACTTC.

The sample holds a few counts of this clone. This chain joins TRBV3-1 (or the pseudogene TRBV3-2) and TRBJ2-7, with 7 bases lining up with TRBD1. Germline lookup yields CDR1 LGHDT and CDR2 YNNKEL (reference sequence). The ends lost 3 bases at V and 7 bases at J; junction bases unmatched: 0. The CDR3 contains 11 residues. The CDR3 spells CASSQTGEQYF. The CDR3 DNA reads TGTGCCAGCAGCCAGACAGGGGAGCAGTACTTC.

V is TRBV30 and J is TRBJ1-1; 7 bases are shared with TRBD1. The CDR3 consists of 14 residues. The germline V gene encodes CDR1 GTSNPN and CDR2 SVGIG (reference sequence). Losses at the gene ends were 2 bases for V and 2 bases for J; bases not matched to a gene: 5. The CDR3 is CAWSQGTANTEAFF. For the CDR3, the DNA is TGTGCCTGGAGTCAGGGGACAGCTAACACTGAAGCTTTCTTT.

The chain couples TRBV12-3 or TRBV12-4 to TRBJ1-4; D unresolved. The CDR3 runs 12 residues. Trimming took off 1 base at V and 11 bases at J, with 8 bases between the two ends. In nucleotides, the CDR3 is TGTGCCAGCAGTTTAGAGACAAGCAAACTGTTTTTT. Amino acids: CASSLETSKLFF.

The J gene is TRBJ1-3, the V gene TRBV19; perhaps TRBD1 as D (5 bases). The CDR3 has 15 amino acids. Germline CDR1 LNHDA, CDR2 SQIVND (reference sequence). V was trimmed by 4 bases and J by 4 bases, leaving 14 bases between them. The CDR3 DNA reads TGTGCCAGTAGTACTCAGGGCGCAGGAGGAAACACCATATATTTT. Its translation: CASSTQGAGGNTIYF.

V is TRBV24-1 and J is TRBJ1-6; D is unresolved. The V end lost 6 bases, the J end lost 6 bases, and 11 bases lay between the germline ends. Germline CDR1 is KGHDR and CDR2 is SFDVKD. This CDR3 contains 14 residues. The DNA of the CDR3 is TGTGCCACCAGTTTAACAGCACGTAATTCACCCCTCCACTTT. The encoded protein is CATSLTARNSPLHF.

The V call is TRBV2, the J call TRBJ1-6; D is possibly TRBD1 (6 bases). The CDR3 runs to 15 residues. Germline-derived CDR1 and CDR2 are SNHLY and FYNNEI. Trimming left V 11 bases short and J 6 bases short, with 20 bases between. The CDR3 nucleotides read TGTGCCGGGGACCAGAACAGGGCTGGTAATTCACCCCTCCACTTT. Encoded protein: CAGDQNRAGNSPLHF.

This chain uses TRBV3-1 (or the pseudogene TRBV3-2) with TRBJ2-7; 7 bases fit TRBD2. With V trimmed by 0 bases and J by 6 bases, 11 bases remained unmatched. The CDR3 contains 16 residues. The germline gives CDR1 LGHDT, CDR2 YNNKEL (reference sequence). CDR3 residues: CASSQEFGGISREQYF. The DNA of the CDR3 is TGTGCCAGCAGCCAAGAATTCGGGGGGATTTCCCGCGAGCAGTACTTC.

This chain uses TRBV11-2 with TRBJ2-3; 12 bases agree with TRBD2. The CDR3 runs 14 residues. After removal of 6 bases from V and 4 bases from J, the junction contained 2 bases not matched to a gene. The germline gives CDR1 SGHAT, CDR2 FQNNGV. The DNA for the CDR3 is TGTGCCAGCAGGACTAGCGGGGGCCCAGATACGCAGTATTTT. Protein: CASRTSGGPDTQYF.

The chain uses TRBV6-6 and TRBJ1-1; 8 nucleotides agree with TRBD1. Germline lookup yields CDR1 MNHNY and CDR2 SVGAGI (reference sequence). The CDR3 spans 12 residues. V was pared by 7 bases and J by 5 bases, with 3 bases of the junction left unmatched. The DNA of the CDR3 is TGTGCCAGCACTCGACAGGGGACTGAAGCTTTCTTT. This sequence encodes CASTRQGTEAFF.

The chain has TRBV5-1 and TRBJ2-3; 8 bases align to TRBD2. V lost 0 bases and J lost 0; bases outside the gene matches: 0. CDR3 size: 15 residues. CDR1 and CDR2 (germline): SGHRS, YFSETQ. In DNA form, the CDR3 reads TGCGCCAGCAGCTTGGGACTAGCGAGCACAGATACGCAGTATTTT. The encoded protein is CASSLGLASTDTQYF.

The J gene is TRBJ1-1, the V gene TRBV19; the D gene is possibly TRBD1 (6 bases). Trimming cost V 10 bases and J 1 base, with 16 bases left between them. Germline-derived CDR1 and CDR2 are LNHDA and SQIVND (reference sequence). The CDR3 length is 14 residues. The CDR3 sequence is CATPKPGQNTEAFF. The CDR3 DNA follows: TGTGCCACCCCCAAACCGGGACAGAACACTGAAGCTTTCTTT.

The V call is TRBV11-2, the J call TRBJ2-1, with D hard to call. The V and J ends lost 6 bases and 9 bases respectively, with 12 bases between them. Germline CDR1 and CDR2: SGHAT and FQNNGV. This CDR3 is built from 12 residues. This chain's CDR3 is CASRYTPGEQFF. The CDR3 coding sequence is TGTGCCAGCAGGTACACCCCAGGTGAGCAGTTCTTC.